The sequence of this TCR beta chain was determined in a study of a mutant IDH1 vaccine in newly diagnosed glioma. Study-level findings and limits: Pseudoprogression appeared independent of alterations in top peripheral clonotypes.

Sequenced by immunoSEQ multiplex PCR; TCRdb stores in-frame clones only, minus some. The table has about 32,000 clones, roughly 82% seen once. The sample's time point: baseline, week 1 (first vaccination visit). Treatment defined: pre-vaccination baseline after standard-of-care therapy. The study enrolled donors with new WHO grade 3 or 4 IDH1-mutant, ATRX-lost astrocytomas. About this clone: Its specificity is not known.

The sequencing here drew on PBMCs, taken from a glioma patient treated with radiotherapy, temozolomide or both. The TCR sequence derives from a man aged 25-45 years with glioma.

The CDR3 bases are TGTGCCAGCAGTTTAGGAGGGGCATCGCCTGAAGCTTTCTTT. This gives the protein CASSLGGASPEAFF. The rearrangement joins TRBV28 to TRBJ1-1; D perhaps matches TRBD1 (5 bases). The V end was cut by 2 bases, the J end by 6 bases, with 13 bases between. The CDR3 is 14 residues long. The germline V gene has CDR1 MDHEN and CDR2 SYDVKM.